This T cell receptor (beta chain) was observed in a study of T cell repertoires in cytomegalovirus infection. Study-wide context: As its CMV epitopes, the study selected recently identified HLA-C-restricted and well-studied HLA-B-restricted targets. Points from the study as a whole: CMV carriers with the relevant HLA were identified by cumulative public TCR beta family frequency. Within the response measured ex vivo, HLA-C-restricted CMV-specific TCR beta clonotypes were dominant.

One entry per CDR3 protein results from TCRdb running MiXCR on the reads. Of hundreds of thousands of distinct CDR3 sequences in the sample, about 33% were seen once. This clonotype was counted a few times. Its target is not known. This CDR3 is built from 15 residues. CDR1 and CDR2 (germline): MNHNS, SASEGT. V gave up 5 bases and J gave up 2 bases, with 13 bases separating them. The sample here was cultured CD8+ T cells from PBMCs, taken from culture after CMV antigen stimulation. The chain combines TRBV6-1 with TRBJ1-3, with TRBD1 as a possible D gene (5 bases). This sequence originates from a human donor in good health (CMV status not recorded). Some clones in this sample may be carry-over from other donors' samples. The CDR3 DNA sequence: TGTGCCAGCAGTTACGGGGGACGGACTGGAAACACCATATATTTT. Translation: CASSYGGRTGNTIYF.